Here is one T cell receptor (beta chain) with its context. The sample originates from a study of shared T cell receptors in the human thymus. TCRdb's table, derived via immunoSEQ multiplex PCR, lists solely in-frame clones and lacks some. The sample has 600,000 or so clones; 70% to 90% are singletons. The CDR3 length is 12 residues. Germline V CDR1 and CDR2: MNHEY, SMNVEV (reference sequence). V shed 6 bases and J shed 0 bases, with 6 bases lying between them. These data also formed part of another study, on human thymus T cells.

This chain joins TRBV27 and TRBJ2-7, with D unclear. Sequenced: thymocytes. This sequence was found in a boy under two years old with a congenital heart defect. Here the CDR3 DNA reads TGTGCCAGCAGGGGCCTCTCCTACGAGCAGTACTTC. Translated: CASRGLSYEQYF.